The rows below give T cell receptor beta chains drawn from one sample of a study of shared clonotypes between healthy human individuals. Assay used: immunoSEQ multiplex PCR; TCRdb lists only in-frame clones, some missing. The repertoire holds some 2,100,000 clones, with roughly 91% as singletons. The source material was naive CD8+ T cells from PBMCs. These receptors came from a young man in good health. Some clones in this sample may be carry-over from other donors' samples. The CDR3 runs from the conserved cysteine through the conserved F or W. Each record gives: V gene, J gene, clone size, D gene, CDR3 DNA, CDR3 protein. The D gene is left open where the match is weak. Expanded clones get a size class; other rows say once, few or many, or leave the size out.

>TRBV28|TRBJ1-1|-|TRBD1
TGTGCCAGCAGCCTAAAGACAGGGGGGGTTGGCACTGAAGCTTTCTTT
CASSLKTGGVGTEAFF
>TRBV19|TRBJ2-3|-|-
TGTGCCAGTAGTTACAAGACGTATCATACGCAGTATTTT
CASSYKTYHTQYF
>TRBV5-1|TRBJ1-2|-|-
TGCGCCAGCAGCCCCGGGACATTCTATGGCTACACCTTC
CASSPGTFYGYTF
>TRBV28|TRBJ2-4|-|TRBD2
TGTGCCAGCAGTTTACAAGGGAGGGACATTCAGTACTTC
CASSLQGRDIQYF
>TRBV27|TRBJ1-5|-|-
TGTGCCAGCAGTTTTCTCGGGGCCAATCAGCCCCAGCATTTT
CASSFLGANQPQHF
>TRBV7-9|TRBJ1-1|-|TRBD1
TGTGCCAGCAGCCACCGGACAGGCCGACAGTCCACTGAAGCTTTCTTT
CASSHRTGRQSTEAFF
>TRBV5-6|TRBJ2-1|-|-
TGTGCCAGCAGCTTGGACAGGAGCGATGAGCAGTTCTTC
CASSLDRSDEQFF
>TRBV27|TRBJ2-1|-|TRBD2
TGTGCCAGCAGTTTTGGGCTAGCGGGCTACAATGAGCAGTTCTTC
CASSFGLAGYNEQFF
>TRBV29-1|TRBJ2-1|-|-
TGCAGCGTTGAACCGGGACTGAACAATGAGCAGTTCTTC
CSVEPGLNNEQFF
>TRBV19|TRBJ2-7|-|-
TGTGCCAGTAGTGAGCGAGGCGACTCCTACGAGCAGTACTTC
CASSERGDSYEQYF
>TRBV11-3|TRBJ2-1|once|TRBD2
TGTGCCAGCAGCACTCGACTAGCGGGACGTTACAATGAGCAGTTCTTC
CASSTRLAGRYNEQFF
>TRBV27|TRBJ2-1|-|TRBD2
TGTGCCAGCAGTTCATCAGCGGGAGAGGCATACAATGAGCAGTTCTTC
CASSSSAGEAYNEQFF
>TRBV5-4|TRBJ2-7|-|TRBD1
TGTGCCAGCAGCCCGCGACAGGGGTCGAGTATCTACGAGCAGTACTTC
CASSPRQGSSIYEQYF
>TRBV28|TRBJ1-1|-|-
TGTGCCAGCAGTTTAGTCAGGGAAGCTCCGAACACTGAAGCTTTCTTT
CASSLVREAPNTEAFF
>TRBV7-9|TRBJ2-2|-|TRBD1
TGTGCCAGCAGCTGGGACAGCAGCACCGGGGAGCTGTTTTTT
CASSWDSSTGELFF
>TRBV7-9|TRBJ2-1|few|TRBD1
TGTGCCAGCAGCCCTGGGACAGGTTACAATGAGCAGTTCTTC
CASSPGTGYNEQFF
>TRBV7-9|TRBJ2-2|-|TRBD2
TGTGCCAGCAGCTTACGCGGGAGCGGGCGGATCGGGGAGCTGTTTTTT
CASSLRGSGRIGELFF
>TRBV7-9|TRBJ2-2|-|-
TGTGCCAGCATCAATTTGGGGTATTTAGAGATTCCCGGGGAGCTGTTTTTT
CASINLGYLEIPGELFF
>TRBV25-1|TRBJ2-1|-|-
TGTGCCAGCAGTGAGGGGGGATCCTACAATGAGCAGTTCTTC
CASSEGGSYNEQFF
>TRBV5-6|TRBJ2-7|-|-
TGTGCCAGCAGCTTGGAGGGGGAGCACTACGAGCAGTACTTC
CASSLEGEHYEQYF
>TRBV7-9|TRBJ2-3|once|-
TGTGCCAGCAGGGGGGGCGTAGATACGCAGTATTTT
CASRGGVDTQYF
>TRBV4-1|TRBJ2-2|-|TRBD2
TGCGCCAGCAGCCAAGTCCAGCGGGAGGGCCGGACCGGGGAGCTGTTTTTT
CASSQVQREGRTGELFF
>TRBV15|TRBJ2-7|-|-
TGTGCCACCAGCATGAAAGATGAACAGGGTTGGGAGCAGTACTTC
CATSMKDEQGWEQYF
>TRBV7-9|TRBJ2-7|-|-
TGTGCCAGCAGCCAGATGGAGCAGTACTTC
CASSQMEQYF
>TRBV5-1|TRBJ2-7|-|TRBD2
TGCGCCAGCAGCTTGGCACTAGCGGGAGCCTACGAGCAGTACTTC
CASSLALAGAYEQYF
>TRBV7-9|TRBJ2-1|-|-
TGTGCCAGCAGCCCGTTTGTGACCCTTCCCTCCTACAATGAGCAGTTCTTC
CASSPFVTLPSYNEQFF
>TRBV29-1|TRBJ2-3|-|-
TGCAGCGTTCCCGGGTGGGGGACACTCACAGATACGCAGTATTTT
CSVPGWGTLTDTQYF
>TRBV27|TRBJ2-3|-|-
TGTGCCAGCAGTCTAGGGGCCACAGATACGCAGTATTTT
CASSLGATDTQYF
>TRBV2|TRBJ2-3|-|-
TGTGCCAGGAGGGGACCTAGCACAGATACGCAGTATTTT
CARRGPSTDTQYF
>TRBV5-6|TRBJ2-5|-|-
TGTGCCAGCAGCTTGGCCCTGGGGACCCAGTACTTC
CASSLALGTQYF
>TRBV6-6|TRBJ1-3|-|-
TGTGCCAGCAGTTACGACCAAAGGCCTGGAAACACCATATATTTT
CASSYDQRPGNTIYF
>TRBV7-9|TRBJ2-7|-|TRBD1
TGTGCCAGCAGCCACAAGGACAGGGCTTACGAGCAGTACTTC
CASSHKDRAYEQYF
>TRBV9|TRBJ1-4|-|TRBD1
TGTGCCAGCATCTTCCCGGGACAGGGAAGTGAAAAACTGTTTTTT
CASIFPGQGSEKLFF
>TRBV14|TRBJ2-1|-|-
TGTGCCAGCAGCACTGGACACCACAGATTGAGATACAATGAGCAGTTCTTC
CASSTGHHRLRYNEQFF
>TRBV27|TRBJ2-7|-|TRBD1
TGTGCCAGCAGTTTATTAGAGACAGGGAAGCACGAGCAGTACTTC
CASSLLETGKHEQYF
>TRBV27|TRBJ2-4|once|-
TGTGCCAGCAGTTTATCGAACCCAAGGGACATTCAGTACTTC
CASSLSNPRDIQYF
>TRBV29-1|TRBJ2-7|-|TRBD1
TGCAGCGTTGAAGAAAGGGACAGGGGCTACGAGCAGTACTTC
CSVEERDRGYEQYF
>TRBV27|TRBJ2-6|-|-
TGTGCCAGCAGTAGCCCCGCGGGGGCCAACGTCCTGACTTTC
CASSSPAGANVLTF
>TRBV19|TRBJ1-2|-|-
TGTGCCAGTAGTATAGACCGGGAAGGGGGAGACTTCTTAGCCGGCTACACCTTC
CASSIDREGGDFLAGYTF